Below, one T cell receptor beta chain is given with its context. No antigen is known for it. The sample holds no much larger clone one base away, and base qualities are not on file. This entry belongs to a study of blood T cell repertoires in COVID-19 (dated by TCRdb to the early 2020s). About the investigation overall: Collaborator samples came from the United States, Italy and Spain and covered acute and convalescent phases of COVID-19. Sample metadata almost always included a de-identified subject ID, COVID-19 status, age in years and sex. The material from the prospective study consisted of cDNA or gDNA derived from T cells, B-cell-depleted T cells, or PBMCs. Where available, HLA class I and class II types were obtained from metadata supplied by the sample provider rather than from assay-based typing. The samples were drawn from two sources: the first 160 participants of the ongoing ImmuneRACE study, and 1,254 subjects contributed by 6 global collaborators. Subjects who had been exposed to COVID-19, were actively infected with it, or had recovered from it provided the deeply sampled blood TCRbeta repertoires that made up the dataset. The repertoires were released in a freely available public database intended as a resource for research on the immune response to SARS-CoV-2.

Study-wide findings and limitations: Clinical and demographic metadata were provided uncurated, with the amount varying by source and participant.

TCRbeta CDR3 regions were amplified from genomic DNA by means of the immunoSEQ Assay, a bias-controlled multiplex PCR. On the study's bioinformatics: The number of nucleated cells in each sample was estimated from the amplification of reference gene primers within the assay. Sequence reads were collapsed and filtered to measure the absolute abundance of every unique TCRbeta CDR3 rearrangement. For each sample, productive Simpson clonality was calculated as the square root of Simpson's diversity index over productive rearrangements. TCRdb mirrors the immuneACCESS table, restricted to in-frame sequences. Some clones are absent from its copies; in checked studies, under half trace to an unresolved V gene, and the reason for the others is unknown. That table furnishes V, J and clone size, whereas the DNA furnished D and trimming. The sample table lists over 85,000 clones, 80% to 90% of them with a count of one. Of the sample, around 20% falls within the top ten clones.

There are 16 amino acids in the CDR3, from cysteine to phenylalanine inclusive. Left in the record is the CDR3 DNA by itself, 48 bases read in frame from the first base. For this chain, trimming is 7 bases at the V end and 4 bases at the J end, and the number of junction bases without a gene match is 12. CDR1 is given as MGHRA and CDR2 as YSYEKL, both from the germline V gene. The collaborating institutions used their own protocols to collect whole blood in K2EDTA tubes. For TCRbeta analysis, collaborators shipped samples as frozen whole blood, isolated PBMCs, or DNA extracted from either of those sample types.

The chain was built from TRBV4-1 and TRBJ2-3, with 9 junctional bases fitting TRBD2. Sequencing was done on a sample of peripheral blood. This sequence originates from a woman over 75 with acute or convalescent COVID-19. The bases are TGCGCCAGCACGCCGGGGAGAGCGGGGGGTGCAGATACGCAGTATTTT. This sequence encodes CASTPGRAGGADTQYF.